This TCR beta chain comes out of a study of shared clonotypes between healthy human individuals. Looking at the study overall: Each donor's CD4 naive and CD4 memory cells filled three plates apiece, CD8 naive two, and CD8 memory one. General study results and limits: Among the subsets, naive ones generally showed larger estimated richness than memory ones.

The ends were cut back, 2 bases at V and 0 bases at J, with 11 bases in the middle. Germline V CDR1 and CDR2: SNHLY, FYNNEI. The CDR3 contains 16 residues. There were no recent acute infections or vaccinations among the donors, who were healthy HIV-negative adults. CD4+ cells were split into CD45RA+ naive and CD45RA-negative memory subsets. Profiling relied on immunoSEQ multiplex PCR, and the TCRdb table lists in-frame clones only, not all of them. The sample lists about 1 million clones, under 80% seen once, with roughly 1.5% in the top ten. This clone occurred many times. Its target is unknown. The V call is TRBV2, the J call TRBJ1-3, with unresolved D. The sample comprised memory CD4+ T cells sorted from blood. Subset reported: CD45RA-negative fraction. The clonotype was recovered from a man between 18 and 29 years old in good health. The CDR3 region is CASSEHMLSSGNTIYF. In DNA, the CDR3 is TGTGCCAGCAGTGAACACATGTTGAGCTCTGGAAACACCATATATTTT.